This T cell receptor (beta chain) was retrieved from a study of shared clonotypes between healthy human individuals (TCRdb year 2020). Regarding the study in general: A couple of women and a few men aged 18 to 49 years were included in the cohort. For each donor, three plates each were used for CD4 naive and CD4 memory, two plates were used for CD8 naive, and one plate was used for CD8 memory. To estimate repertoire size and how much clonotypes are shared between individuals, the study performed deep sequencing of blood TCR repertoires from a handful of healthy adults. Libraries were prepared and TCR repertoires were sequenced by different laboratories using diverse techniques, in order to increase sequencing depth and limit assay-specific biases. Leukapheresis yielded between about 0.9 and 9 billion PBMCs per donor. The paper's findings and limits, for the study overall: About 5% of naive CD4, 3.5% of naive CD8, 2.3% of memory CD4, and about 0.4% of memory CD8 clonotypes were shared across several donors. Based on pairwise subsampling, the degree of clonotype sharing among donors was expected to be affected by sequencing depth. Rarefaction of sorted-subset datasets indicated incomplete sequencing despite the large sequencing depth. The genetic and exposure-history diversity represented was limited by the small number of donors. Sampling was restricted to blood, and TCR repertoires in tissue are likely to differ from TCR repertoires in blood. Higher generation probabilities were observed for clonotypes shared by all four sorted-subset donors than for non-shared clonotypes. Naive subsets generally had larger estimated clonotype richness than memory subsets.

V drops 5 bases and J drops 6 bases, leaving 14 bases in between. The germline V gene (reference sequence) supplies CDR1 SEHNR and CDR2 FQNEAQ. Its CDR3 holds 14 amino acids, cysteine through phenylalanine. Only the CDR3 DNA stays, 42 bases, in frame from base 1. The donors were healthy, HIV-negative adults with no recently reported acute infections or vaccinations. Every donor was a Caucasian adult living in Nashville, Tennessee, USA. CD4+ T cells were enriched by magnetic negative selection, after which naive cells were positively selected on CD45RA and the negative fraction was taken as the memory subset. Blood was obtained by leukapheresis, after which PBMCs were separated by Ficoll-Histopaque density gradient centrifugation and cryopreserved in liquid nitrogen vapor phase. Analytical flow cytometry was used to check the purity and quantity of every magnetically sorted T cell population. Each sorted fraction had its genomic DNA isolated and then quantified by UV absorbance on a Nanodrop 2000c.

Using the deep immunoSEQ assay, multiplex PCR amplified TCR CDR3 regions from genomic DNA. Extracted genomic DNA from each cell subset was distributed evenly across all wells of several immunoSEQ 96-well plates, and each plate was treated as a replicate. Each replicate PCR for sorted subsets received 150 to 250 ng genomic DNA, equal to around 32,000 T cell genomes. Purified libraries were quantified with a Qubit 3.0 fluorometer, sized on a Bioanalyzer 2100, and re-quantified with the KAPA Library Quantification kit. A separate single-read 150-cycle Illumina NextSeq 550 flow cell was used to sequence each immunoSEQ 96-well plate. Per the authors' processing: Because the immunoSEQ output held only junctional sequences and lacked quality scores, the filtering could not match the filtering applied to full-length reads. Sequences were annotated with PyIR, a Python wrapper for IgBLAST v1.9, using IMGT germline references to assign V/J genes and CDR3. Any read was removed if the V/J assignment was weak (E-value above 1e-6), the CDR3 was missing, or the read contained stop codons, out-of-frame junctions, or ambiguous translated residues. A V3J clonotype was defined by an identical inferred V gene, J gene, and CDR3 amino acid sequence. Percentage overlap between repertoires was computed as shared unique clonotypes divided by the size of the smaller repertoire. Repertoire richness was assessed with RTK rarefaction, the Chao1 estimator, and Recon v2.1 estimates of unobserved clonotypes. OLGA was used to compute generation probabilities for all TCRbeta clonotypes that the gDNA method yielded from a few donors. TCRdb carries this immuneACCESS record with in-frame sequences only. Its versions omit some clonotypes, under half of them owing to an unresolved V gene in the studies checked, with the rest unexplained. V, J and clone size are those of that table, while D and trimming were read from the DNA. The sample includes approximately 1.1 million clones, with approximately 80% observed a single time. The ten biggest clones cover more than 0.45% of the sample.

Concerning this clone itself: Which antigen it targets is not known. No base-level quality is on record; no much larger clone is a single base apart.

The receptor chain draws on TRBV7-9 and TRBJ2-1, with no confident D gene call. The specimen was memory CD4+ T cells from PBMCs. According to the study, the label for this sample's cell subset or site signals: CD45RA-negative fraction. This receptor was identified in a man aged 18 to 30 in good health. Some clones in this sample may be carry-over from other donors' samples. The nucleotide sequence is TGTGCCAGCAGCCCCGGGTGGCAGGTCAATGAGCAGTTCTTC. The translation is CASSPGWQVNEQFF.